Shown below are 22 T cell receptor beta chains from a single sample sequenced in a study of blood T cell repertoires in COVID-19. Using immunoSEQ multiplex PCR, the repertoire was profiled, and TCRdb retains in-frame clones only, with some absent. Here the sample spans some 500,000 clones, about 88% being singletons. The sample consisted of peripheral blood. The receptors originated from a woman aged 45-59 years with COVID-19, enrolled during active disease.

The chain joins TRBV3-1 (or the pseudogene TRBV3-2) to TRBJ2-7, with TRBD2 identical over 9 bases. V trimming: 3 bases; J trimming: 1 base; junction bases outside the gene matches: 4. CDR1 and CDR2 from the germline V gene are LGHDT and YNNKEL (reference sequence). This CDR3 is built from 15 residues. In nucleotides, the CDR3 is TGTGCCAGCAGCCATGGCAGCGGGGGGTCCTACGAGCAGTACTTC. Its protein is CASSHGSGGSYEQYF.

The V call is TRBV30, the J call TRBJ1-1; D possibly corresponds to TRBD1 (6 bases). V was pared by 7 bases and J by 8 bases, with 17 bases between. Per germline, CDR1 GTSNPN and CDR2 SVGIG (reference sequence). The CDR3 loop spans 12 amino acids. The CDR3: CASLTGTHEAFF. In nucleotides, the CDR3 is TGTGCCTCCCTCACGGGGACACACGAAGCTTTCTTT. Full variable domain (outside the CDR3, taken from reference TRBV30 and TRBJ1-1): SQTIHQWPATLVQPVGSPLSLECTVEGTSNPNLYWYRQAAGRGLQLLFYSVGIGQISSEVPQNLSASRPQDRQFILSSKKLLLSDSGFYLCASLTGTHEAFFGQGTRLTVV.

The CDR3 nucleotides read TGTGCCAGTAGTGTCCGGCGGGGGGCTAGCACAGATACGCAGTATTTT. Translated, it gives CASSVRRGASTDTQYF. The chain uses TRBV19 and TRBJ2-3, with TRBD2 matching over 8 bases. Trimming took 5 bases from V and 0 from J; bases not matched to a gene: 7. Per the germline V gene, CDR1 is LNHDA and CDR2 is SQIVND (reference sequence). This CDR3 has 16 amino acids.

This sequence joins TRBV5-8 and TRBJ2-1; D perhaps matches TRBD1 (5 bases). Germline V gene sequence: CDR1 SGHTS, CDR2 YDEGEE. The CDR3 sequence is 12 residues long. V was shortened by 3 bases and J by 6 bases, with 7 bases between the two germline ends. CDR3 bases: TGTGCCAGCAGCTACCAGGGCAATGAGCAGTTCTTC. The encoded protein is CASSYQGNEQFF.

The CDR3 DNA reads TGCGCCAGCAGCTTCAGAAATAGGGACTCCGGGGAGCTGTTTTTT. It translates to CASSFRNRDSGELFF. The chain carries TRBV5-1 and TRBJ2-2, with D tentatively TRBD2 (6 bases). Per the germline V gene, CDR1 is SGHRS and CDR2 is YFSETQ. This CDR3 is built from 15 residues. The V end was cut by 2 bases, the J end by 6 bases, with 14 bases between.

This clone was observed a single time. The chain has TRBV2 and TRBJ1-6, with a possible D match to TRBD1 (6 bases). Germline loops: CDR1 SNHLY, CDR2 FYNNEI. Deletions cut 6 bases from V and 5 bases from J, with 14 bases between. The CDR3 totals 15 residues. CDR3 region: CASRSDSGNNSPLHF. DNA for the CDR3: TGTGCCAGCAGATCGGACAGCGGGAATAATTCACCCCTCCACTTT.

This rearrangement joins TRBV5-1 to TRBJ1-1; 10 nucleotides align to TRBD1. The CDR3 contains 15 residues. Germline trimming cut 4 bases from V and 4 bases from J; bases unmatched to any gene: 7. In germline, CDR1 is SGHRS, CDR2 YFSETQ. CDR3 in DNA: TGCGCCAGCAGCACAGACAGGGGGCCAGGCACTGAAGCTTTCTTT. Translated: CASSTDRGPGTEAFF. The entire variable domain, with the rest obtained from reference TRBV5-1 and TRBJ1-1, is as follows: KAGVTQTPRYLIKTRGQQVTLSCSPISGHRSVSWYQQTPGQGLQFLFEYFSETQRNKGNFPGRFSGRQFSNSRSEMNVSTLELGDSALYLCASSTDRGPGTEAFFGQGTRLTVV.

The V and J genes are TRBV4-1 and TRBJ1-3, with 7 bases matching TRBD1. V lost 5 bases, J lost 0 bases, and 7 bases stayed unmatched. Per the germline V gene, CDR1 is MGHRA and CDR2 is YSYEKL. This CDR3 comprises 16 residues. The CDR3: CASSNRQGFSGNTIYF. CDR3 sequence (DNA): TGCGCCAGCAGCAACAGACAGGGCTTCTCTGGAAACACCATATATTTT.

V and J are TRBV29-1 and TRBJ1-2; 12 bases are a match to TRBD1. Trimming at V came to 3 bases and at J to 6 bases, leaving 2 bases not matched to a gene. The CDR3 spans 13 residues. The germline V gene has CDR1 SQVTM and CDR2 ANQGSEA. CDR3 sequence: CSVEGQGADGYTF. The CDR3 bases are TGCAGCGTTGAGGGACAGGGGGCAGATGGCTACACCTTC. Full variable domain (missing parts from reference TRBV29-1 and TRBJ1-2): SAVISQKPSRDICQRGTSLTIQCQVDSQVTMMFWYRQQPGQSLTLIATANQGSEATYESGFVIDKFPISRPNLTFSTLTVSNMSPEDSSIYLCSVEGQGADGYTFGSGTRLTVV.

J is TRBJ2-2 and V is TRBV5-6; 9 bases are shared with TRBD1. CDR1 and CDR2 from the germline V gene are SGHDT and YYEEEE. Losses at the gene ends were 4 bases for V and 1 base for J; bases not matched to a gene: 8. The CDR3 covers 17 residues. Written as DNA, the CDR3 is TGTGCCAGCAGCAGGGGACAGGGAGGCCTGAACACCGGGGAGCTGTTTTTT. Encoded protein: CASSRGQGGLNTGELFF.

The genes are TRBV29-1 and TRBJ2-7, with TRBD1 matching over 11 bases. The ends lost 6 bases at V and 2 bases at J; junction bases unmatched: 6. CDR3 size: 14 residues. Germline lookup yields CDR1 SQVTM and CDR2 ANQGSEA. The CDR3 is CSVGDRGAPYEQYF. In DNA, the CDR3 is TGCAGCGTCGGGGACAGGGGGGCGCCCTACGAGCAGTACTTC.

The gene calls are TRBV6-5 and TRBJ1-1; D is unresolved. CDR1 and CDR2 from the germline V gene are MNHEY and SVGAGI. The CDR3 has 13 amino acids. V lost 6 bases and J lost 1, with 9 bases in between. CDR3 amino acids: CASRRLQNTEAFF. For the CDR3, the DNA is TGTGCCAGCAGGCGATTGCAGAACACTGAAGCTTTCTTT.

The rearrangement links TRBV11-3 to TRBJ2-1, with 10 bases aligning to TRBD2. The CDR3 is 16 residues long. After removal of 3 bases from V and 4 bases from J, the junction contained 6 bases not matched to a gene. CDR1 and CDR2 (germline): SGHNT, YENEEA. The CDR3 is CASSLVTSGSYNEQFF. The CDR3 DNA reads TGTGCCAGCAGCTTGGTGACTAGCGGGTCATACAATGAGCAGTTCTTC.

The gene calls are TRBV28 and TRBJ1-2, with TRBD1 as a possible D gene (6 bases). The V gene's germline CDR1 is MDHEN and CDR2 SYDVKM. The ends were cut back, 6 bases at V and 8 bases at J, with 19 bases in the middle. The CDR3 loop spans 14 amino acids. The CDR3 reads CASSLGQQKGGYTF. CDR3 sequence (DNA): TGTGCCAGCAGCCTAGGACAGCAGAAGGGGGGCTACACCTTC.

This clone was observed a single time. V usage is TRBV19 and J usage is TRBJ2-3, with 9 bases that match TRBD1. Looked up from germline, CDR1 is LNHDA and CDR2 is SQIVND (reference sequence). The CDR3 covers 15 residues. V dropped 5 bases and J dropped 3; count of bases not matched to a gene: 6. Here the CDR3 DNA reads TGTGCCAGTAGTCGACAGGGGGGAGAAACAGATACGCAGTATTTT. Its translation: CASSRQGGETDTQYF.

This clone was observed once. This chain joins TRBV10-2 and TRBJ2-7, with D possibly being TRBD1 (6 bases). The CDR3 covers 14 residues. Trimming removed 10 bases from V and 2 bases from J, with 18 bases in between. Germline V gene lookup returns CDR1 WSHSY and CDR2 SAAADI. Here the CDR3 reads CATSGAGDAYEQYF. The CDR3 nucleotides are TGCGCCACCTCTGGGGCAGGGGATGCCTACGAGCAGTACTTC.

This clone was detected only once. This chain connects TRBV15 to TRBJ2-7; D possibly corresponds to TRBD1 (6 bases). Trimming left V 0 bases short and J 0 bases short, with 12 bases between. The CDR3 covers 16 residues. Germline V gives CDR1 LNHNV, CDR2 YYDKDF (reference sequence). The CDR3: CATSRDLDSSSYEQYF. CDR3 nucleotide sequence: TGTGCCACCAGCAGAGATCTGGACAGCAGCTCCTACGAGCAGTACTTC.

This clone appeared once. The CDR3 spells CASSFESPLHF. The CDR3, as DNA: TGTGCCAGCAGTTTTGAGTCACCCCTCCACTTT. This rearrangement joins TRBV12-3 or TRBV12-4 to TRBJ1-6; D is unresolved. Trimming stripped 3 bases from V and 10 bases from J, with 4 bases between. The CDR3 runs 11 residues.

The chain joins TRBV4-1 to TRBJ2-7; weak D call: TRBD1 (5 bases). The germline V gene has CDR1 MGHRA and CDR2 YSYEKL. V gave up 0 bases and J gave up 4 bases, with 13 bases separating them. The CDR3 is 15 amino acids. In nucleotides, the CDR3 is TGCGCCAGCAGCCAAGACACAGGTGGTGAATACGAGCAGTACTTC. This translates into CASSQDTGGEYEQYF.

V gene TRBV5-1 combines with J gene TRBJ1-1; D is possibly TRBD1 (5 bases). V was clipped by 0 bases and J by 6 bases, with 18 bases between them. The CDR3 runs 16 residues. Germline CDR1 reads SGHRS; CDR2 reads YFSETQ. The CDR3 protein is CASSLGGTPGRAEAFF. DNA of the CDR3: TGCGCCAGCAGCTTGGGAGGGACCCCGGGGAGGGCTGAAGCTTTCTTT.

The chain joins TRBV27 to TRBJ1-2; 9 bases line up with TRBD1. This CDR3 has 16 residues. V lost 7 bases and J lost 7; bases outside the gene matches: 16. The germline V gene has CDR1 MNHEY and CDR2 SMNVEV (reference sequence). The CDR3 DNA reads TGTGCCAGCACTCTGCCGGGACAGGGTAAATTGGGTGGCTACACCTTC. This encodes CASTLPGQGKLGGYTF.

The J gene is TRBJ2-7, the V gene TRBV19; the D gene is possibly TRBD1 (6 bases). The germline V gene encodes CDR1 LNHDA and CDR2 SQIVND (reference sequence). The CDR3 extends over 15 amino acids. V was cut by 4 bases and J by 2 bases, with 15 bases left in between. The CDR3 nucleotides are TGTGCCAGTAGTAGCAGACAGGCCGAAACCTACGAGCAGTACTTC. As protein: CASSSRQAETYEQYF.